The 18 T cell receptor beta chains below come from one sample, sequenced in a study of OX40 agonist ivuxolimab in advanced cancers. Measured with immunoSEQ multiplex PCR; TCRdb has only the in-frame clones, and not every one. The sample yields around 65,000 clones, approximately 89% seen once. This specimen consisted of CD4+ or CD8+ T cells sorted from blood, obtained in a trial of the OX40 agonist ivuxolimab. These receptors were taken from an adult with an advanced solid tumor such as melanoma, head and neck, liver or kidney cancer.

This chain links TRBV2 with TRBJ2-7; the D gene is possibly TRBD2 (6 bases). From germline, CDR1 is SNHLY and CDR2 FYNNEI. The CDR3 length is 14 residues. V lost 8 bases and J lost 5, with 19 bases in between. This CDR3 reads CASQPGGEGHEQYF. In DNA, the CDR3 is TGTGCCAGCCAACCCGGGGGAGAGGGCCACGAGCAGTACTTC.

This clone showed up just a few times. This chain links TRBV27 with TRBJ2-5; tentative D call: TRBD1 (6 bases). V was clipped by 1 base and J by 7 bases, with 13 bases between them. This CDR3 is built from 14 residues. Germline loops: CDR1 MNHEY, CDR2 SMNVEV (reference sequence). The CDR3 bases are TGTGCCAGCAGTTTATTGGCAGGGGAAATGACCCAGTACTTC. Its translation: CASSLLAGEMTQYF.

The rearrangement uses TRBV19 and TRBJ1-5, with 10 bases aligning to TRBD1. Germline V lookup: CDR1 LNHDA, CDR2 SQIVND (reference sequence). The CDR3 has 16 amino acids. The V segment lost 1 base and the J segment 4 bases; nucleotides outside the gene matches: 4. Here the CDR3 DNA reads TGTGCCAGTAGTATAGGGGGGACAGGGGAAAATCAGCCCCAGCATTTT. This encodes CASSIGGTGENQPQHF.

The rearrangement uses TRBV9 and TRBJ2-3, with a weak D call TRBD2 (6 bases). Trimming cost V 0 bases and J 4 bases, with 9 bases left between them. This CDR3 has 14 amino acids. Germline loops: CDR1 SGDLS, CDR2 YYNGEE. The CDR3 DNA reads TGTGCCAGCAGCGTAGCTACGGGGGCAGATACGCAGTATTTT. It codes for CASSVATGADTQYF.

The V call is TRBV7-9, the J call TRBJ2-5, with 12 bases identical to TRBD2. With V trimmed by 1 base and J by 4 bases, 10 bases remained unmatched. The germline gives CDR1 SEHNR, CDR2 FQNEAQ (reference sequence). The CDR3 spans 18 residues. The chain's CDR3 is CASSLGLAGEGIGETQYF. The CDR3 bases are TGTGCCAGCAGCTTAGGACTAGCGGGAGAGGGGATCGGAGAGACCCAGTACTTC.

The V and J genes are TRBV10-3 and TRBJ2-7; the match to TRBD2 covers 11 bases. The CDR3 loop spans 15 amino acids. V was pared by 4 bases and J by 4 bases, with 6 bases of the junction left unmatched. Germline CDR1 and CDR2: ENHRY and SYGVKD. This CDR3 reads CAISGGTSGEYEQYF. The CDR3 DNA follows: TGTGCCATCAGTGGGGGGACTAGCGGAGAATACGAGCAGTACTTC.

This clone was seen a handful of times. The chain is built from TRBV2 and TRBJ1-1; D is possibly TRBD1 (5 bases). Per the germline V gene, CDR1 is SNHLY and CDR2 is FYNNEI. Trimming cost V 5 bases and J 3 bases, with 22 bases left between them. This CDR3 has 17 residues. CDR3 amino acids: CASSLSRDSREDTEAFF. CDR3 coding DNA: TGTGCCAGCAGTCTTTCCCGGGACTCTCGGGAGGACACTGAAGCTTTCTTT. The full variable domain, rest sourced from reference TRBV2 and TRBJ1-1, is EPEVTQTPSHQVTQMGQEVILRCVPISNHLYFYWYRQILGQKVEFLVSFYNNEISEKSEIFDDQFSVERPDGSNFTLKIRSTKLEDSAMYFCASSLSRDSREDTEAFFGQGTRLTVV.

This clone has only a few counts. The rearrangement links TRBV5-8 to TRBJ2-6, with 7 bases that match TRBD1. V shed 7 bases, J shed 4 bases, and the junction held 5 bases outside the gene matches. CDR1 and CDR2 (germline): SGHTS, YDEGEE. The CDR3 has 14 residues. The CDR3 reads CASETGEGANVLTF. CDR3 bases: TGTGCCAGCGAAACAGGGGAAGGGGCCAACGTCCTGACTTTC.

J is TRBJ2-7 and V is TRBV7-9, with 8 bases that match TRBD2. Trimming cost V 5 bases and J 3 bases; bases outside gene matches: 15. CDR1 is SEHNR and CDR2 is FQNEAQ in the germline V gene (reference sequence). The CDR3 consists of 17 residues. CDR3 nucleotides: TGTGCCAGCAGCAAGGCAGGCGTGGAGCGGGAGTTCTACGAGCAGTACTTC. It specifies CASSKAGVEREFYEQYF.

The rearrangement links TRBV11-3 to TRBJ2-1; 7 positions match TRBD2. The CDR3 is 17 residues long. Trimming removed 1 base from V and 4 bases from J; junction bases left unmatched: 10. Germline CDR1 and CDR2: SGHNT and YENEEA. The CDR3 is CASSLAPPAGEYNEQFF. The DNA for the CDR3 is TGTGCCAGCAGCTTAGCTCCTCCCGCGGGAGAATACAATGAGCAGTTCTTC.

By sample share, this clone is medium-sized. V is TRBV5-1 and J is TRBJ2-1; no clear D. The CDR3 runs to 12 residues. The V gene lost 2 bases and the J gene lost 8 bases, with 8 bases spanning the gap. The germline V gene encodes CDR1 SGHRS and CDR2 YFSETQ. The CDR3: CASSLNEDEQFF. The CDR3, as DNA: TGCGCCAGCAGCTTAAATGAAGATGAGCAGTTCTTC.

This clone was observed once. The chain employs TRBV19 and TRBJ2-2; D might be TRBD2 (6 bases). Germline V gives CDR1 LNHDA, CDR2 SQIVND (reference sequence). The CDR3 sequence is 17 residues long. Trimming shortened V by 6 bases and J by 8 bases, and 25 bases separated the two germline ends. CDR3 amino acids: CASRDSGTRGSYGELFF. The CDR3 nucleotides are TGTGCCAGTAGAGATTCCGGGACTCGCGGGTCCTATGGGGAGCTGTTTTTT.

The chain is built from TRBV13 and TRBJ2-7; no reliable D call. The CDR3 runs to 14 residues. Looked up from germline, CDR1 is PRHDT and CDR2 is FYEKMQ (reference sequence). The V end was cut by 5 bases, the J end by 2 bases, with 13 bases between. The CDR3, as DNA: TGTGCCAGCAGCGGATACTCGGGCCCCTACGAGCAGTACTTC. Translating gives CASSGYSGPYEQYF.

This chain uses TRBV30 with TRBJ2-2; 8 bases line up with TRBD2. The germline gives CDR1 GTSNPN, CDR2 SVGIG (reference sequence). With 4 bases clipped from V and 5 bases from J, the junction kept 0 bases outside the gene matches. This CDR3 has 12 residues. The CDR3 DNA is TGTGCCTGGACTAGCGGGACCGGGGAGCTGTTTTTT. Residues: CAWTSGTGELFF.

The chain links TRBV28 to TRBJ2-1; D perhaps matches TRBD1 (5 bases). The CDR3 runs 17 residues. V lost 0 bases, J lost 2 bases, and 14 bases lay in between. Germline assignment: CDR1 MDHEN and CDR2 SYDVKM. CDR3 in DNA: TGTGCCAGCAGTTTATGGGGGCTGGGTCGGACCTACAATGAGCAGTTCTTC. Translation gives CASSLWGLGRTYNEQFF.

This chain uses TRBV7-6 with TRBJ2-1, with TRBD2 matching 9 bases. The CDR3 runs 17 residues. Germline loops: CDR1 SGHVS, CDR2 FNYEAQ. Losses at the gene ends were 2 bases for V and 4 bases for J; bases not matched to a gene: 9. CDR3 coding DNA: TGTGCCAGCAGCTTATTGTATCGGGCGGGAGGGTACAATGAGCAGTTCTTC. Encoded protein: CASSLLYRAGGYNEQFF.

With regard to this clone: This specimen includes other DNA sequences encoding the same CDR3. This chain connects TRBV5-6 to TRBJ2-3; D may match TRBD1 or TRBD2 (5 bases each). Germline assignment: CDR1 SGHDT and CDR2 YYEEEE. The CDR3 is made up of 13 amino acids. V lost 4 bases and J 6 bases, leaving 12 bases between the germline ends. The CDR3 reads CASSLGTADTQYF. CDR3 nucleotide sequence: TGTGCCAGCAGCCTCGGGACCGCGGATACGCAGTATTTT.

Within the sample, this clone is large. This chain connects TRBV4-1 to TRBJ2-7; 12 bases are a match to TRBD2. This CDR3 is built from 17 residues. V was clipped by 0 bases and J by 3 bases; unmatched bases: 6. CDR1 and CDR2 from the germline V gene are MGHRA and YSYEKL. DNA of the CDR3: TGCGCCAGCAGCCAAGATCGGTGGACTAGCGGGAACTACGAGCAGTACTTC. It is translated as CASSQDRWTSGNYEQYF.